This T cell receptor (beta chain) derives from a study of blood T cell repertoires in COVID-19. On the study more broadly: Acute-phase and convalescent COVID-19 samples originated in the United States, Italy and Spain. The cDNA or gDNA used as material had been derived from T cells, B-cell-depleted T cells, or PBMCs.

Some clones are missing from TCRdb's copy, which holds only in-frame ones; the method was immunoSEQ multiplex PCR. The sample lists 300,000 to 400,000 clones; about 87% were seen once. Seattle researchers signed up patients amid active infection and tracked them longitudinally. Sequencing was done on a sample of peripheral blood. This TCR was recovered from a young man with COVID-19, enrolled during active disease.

The CDR3 sequence is CASSPPGQSEAFF. The CDR3 region has the DNA TGTGCCAGCAGTCCCCCAGGGCAGTCTGAAGCTTTCTTT. The genes are TRBV28 and TRBJ1-1; maybe TRBD1 (5 bases). The CDR3 totals 13 residues. CDR1 MDHEN and CDR2 SYDVKM come from the germline V gene. V lost 5 bases, J lost 6 bases, and 13 bases lay in between.